This T cell receptor beta chain was retrieved from a study of T-cell memory formation after mild COVID-19. A few counts support this clonotype. What it binds is unknown. Sample barcodes and UMIs were carried by the TCR alpha and TCR beta cDNA libraries that 5'RACE generated with constant-segment primers. TCRdb independently ran MiXCR on the 5' RACE reads; one entry per CDR3 protein. The sample includes roughly 340,000 distinct CDR3 sequences, 20% to 25% of them seen just once. The study, taken as a whole, reports: The study detected some responding clones in pre-infection memory, suggesting cross-reactive memory joined.

Germline V gene sequence: CDR1 MNHNY, CDR2 SVGAGI (reference sequence). The CDR3 loop spans 18 amino acids. The V end was cut by 0 bases, the J end by 4 bases, with 19 bases between. The clonotype was recovered from a man younger than 30 who had mild COVID-19 (a few samples of this study predate the infection). Cell type and time point are not known. Sequencing was done on a sample of PBMCs or a T cell subset sorted from them (not recorded which). The chain couples TRBV6-6 to TRBJ1-5; no firm D call. CDR3 nucleotides: TGTGCCAGCAGTTACTCGAGTCGCCGGGGAGGCCGGAATCAGCCCCAGCATTTT. It codes for CASSYSSRRGGRNQPQHF.